There are a few counts of the clone carrying this TCR beta chain. The antigen is not known. The sample originates from a study of CD8 T cells in ankylosing spondylitis. CDR1 is LGHNA, CDR2 YSLEER, per germline. This CDR3 contains 17 residues. Losses at the gene ends were 4 bases for V and 6 bases for J; bases not matched to a gene: 14. Study-wide points: Prior work had noted some motif variants in reactive arthritis blood and synovial fluid. Characteristic of ankylosing spondylitis blood, it appeared, was a TCR beta motif comprising roughly 8 highly homologous variants.

By quantitative 5'-RACE with molecular barcodes, the TCR beta libraries were made. TCRdb itself ran the 5' RACE reads through MiXCR, one entry per CDR3 protein. The sample has around 890,000 distinct CDR3 sequences, over 9.5% seen once. This receptor was taken from a male donor with ankylosing spondylitis. The rearrangement links TRBV4-3 to TRBJ2-3; 9 bases map to TRBD2. Specimen: blood, either unsorted or a sorted T cell fraction (not recorded which). The CDR3 region has the DNA TGCGCCAGCAGCCTCCTGACAGGCGCGGGAGGGACGGATACGCAGTATTTT. Residues: CASSLLTGAGGTDTQYF.